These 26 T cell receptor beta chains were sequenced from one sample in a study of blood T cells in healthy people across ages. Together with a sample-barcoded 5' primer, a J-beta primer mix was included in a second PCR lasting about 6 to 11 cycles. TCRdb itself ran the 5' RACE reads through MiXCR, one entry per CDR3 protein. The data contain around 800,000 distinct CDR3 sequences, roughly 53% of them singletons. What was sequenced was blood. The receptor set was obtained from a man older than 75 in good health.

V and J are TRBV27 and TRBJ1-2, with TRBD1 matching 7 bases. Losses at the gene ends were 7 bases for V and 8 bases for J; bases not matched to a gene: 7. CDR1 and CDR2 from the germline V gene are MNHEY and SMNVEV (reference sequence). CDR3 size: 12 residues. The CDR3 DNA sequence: TGTGCCAGCATCCTTACAGGGGAAGGCTACACCTTC. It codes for CASILTGEGYTF.

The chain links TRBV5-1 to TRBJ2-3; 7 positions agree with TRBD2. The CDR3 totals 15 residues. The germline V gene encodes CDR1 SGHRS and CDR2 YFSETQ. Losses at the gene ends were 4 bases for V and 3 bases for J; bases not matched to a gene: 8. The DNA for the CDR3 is TGCGCCAGCAGCCAGGCGGGAGTGGGGACAGATACGCAGTATTTT. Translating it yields CASSQAGVGTDTQYF.

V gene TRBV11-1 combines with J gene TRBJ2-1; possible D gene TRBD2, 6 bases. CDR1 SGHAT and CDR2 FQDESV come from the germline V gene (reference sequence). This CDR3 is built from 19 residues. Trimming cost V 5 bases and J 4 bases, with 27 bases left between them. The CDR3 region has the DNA TGTGCCAGCAGCCCAACCTCATATCCCCTGGCGGGGCTATACAATGAGCAGTTCTTC. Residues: CASSPTSYPLAGLYNEQFF.

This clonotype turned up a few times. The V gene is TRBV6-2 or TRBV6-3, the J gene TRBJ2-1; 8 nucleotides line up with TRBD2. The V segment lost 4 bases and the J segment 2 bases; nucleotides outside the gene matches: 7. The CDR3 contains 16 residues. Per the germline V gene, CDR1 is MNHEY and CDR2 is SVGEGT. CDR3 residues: CASSSPGRGPYNEQFF. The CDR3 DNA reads TGTGCCAGCAGTTCCCCCGGGAGGGGCCCCTACAATGAGCAGTTCTTC.

The CDR3 region is CASHPPHSPSYEQYF. For the CDR3, the DNA is TGTGCCAGCCATCCCCCCCACAGCCCATCCTACGAGCAGTACTTC. The chain combines TRBV27 with TRBJ2-7; unclear D gene. The CDR3 has 15 residues. CDR1 is MNHEY and CDR2 is SMNVEV in the germline V gene (reference sequence). The ends were cut back, 8 bases at V and 1 base at J, with 18 bases in the middle.

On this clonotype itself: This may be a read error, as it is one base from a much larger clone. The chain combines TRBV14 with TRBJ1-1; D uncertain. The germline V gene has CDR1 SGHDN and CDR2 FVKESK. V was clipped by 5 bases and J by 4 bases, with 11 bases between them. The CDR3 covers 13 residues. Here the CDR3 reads CASSDFGSTEAFF. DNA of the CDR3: TGTGCCAGCAGCGACTTTGGGAGCACTGAAGCTTTCTTT.

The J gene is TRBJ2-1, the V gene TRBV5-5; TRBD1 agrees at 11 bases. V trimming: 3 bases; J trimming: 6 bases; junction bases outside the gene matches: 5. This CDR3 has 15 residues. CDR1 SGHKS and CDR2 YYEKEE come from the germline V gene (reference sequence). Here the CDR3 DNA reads TGTGCCAGCAGCTGGGGACAGGGGGTTCTCAATGAGCAGTTCTTC. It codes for CASSWGQGVLNEQFF.

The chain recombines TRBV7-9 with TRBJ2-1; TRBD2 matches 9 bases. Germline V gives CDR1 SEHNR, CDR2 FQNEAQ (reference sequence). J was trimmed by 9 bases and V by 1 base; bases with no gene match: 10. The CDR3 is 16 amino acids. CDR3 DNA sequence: TGTGCCAGCAGCTTAGGGGCGGGAGGGCCGGAGGTTGAGCAGTTCTTC. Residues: CASSLGAGGPEVEQFF. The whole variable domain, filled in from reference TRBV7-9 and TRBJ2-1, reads DTGVSQNPRHKITKRGQNVTFRCDPISEHNRLYWYRQTLGQGPEFLTYFQNEAQLEKSRLLSDRFSAERPKGSFSTLEIQRTEQGDSAMYLCASSLGAGGPEVEQFFGPGTRLTVL.

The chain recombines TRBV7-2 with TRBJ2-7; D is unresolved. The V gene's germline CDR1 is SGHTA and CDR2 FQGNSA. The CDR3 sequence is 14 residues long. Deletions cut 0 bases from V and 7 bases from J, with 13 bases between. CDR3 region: CASSLAGRNNEQYF. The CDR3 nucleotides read TGTGCCAGCAGCTTAGCTGGACGGAACAATGAGCAGTACTTC.

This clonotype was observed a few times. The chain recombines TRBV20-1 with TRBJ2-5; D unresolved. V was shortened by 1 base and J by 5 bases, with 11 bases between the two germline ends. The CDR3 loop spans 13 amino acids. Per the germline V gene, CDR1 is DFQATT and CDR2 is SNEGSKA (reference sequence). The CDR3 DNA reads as TGCAGTGCTAGAGCCACCCCTATGGAGACCCAGTACTTC. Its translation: CSARATPMETQYF.

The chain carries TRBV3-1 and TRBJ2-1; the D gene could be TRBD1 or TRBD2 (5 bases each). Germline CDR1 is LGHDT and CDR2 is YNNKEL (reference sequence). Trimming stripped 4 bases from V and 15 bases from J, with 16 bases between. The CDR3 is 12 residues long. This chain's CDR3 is CASSPRGLSPFF. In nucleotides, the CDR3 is TGTGCCAGCAGCCCGAGGGGCCTTTCCCCGTTCTTC.

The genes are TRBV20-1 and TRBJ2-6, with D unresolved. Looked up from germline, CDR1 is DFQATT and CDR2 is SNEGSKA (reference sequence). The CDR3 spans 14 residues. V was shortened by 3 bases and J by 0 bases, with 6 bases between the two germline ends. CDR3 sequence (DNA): TGCAGTGCTAGGCAATACTCTGGGGCCAACGTCCTGACTTTC. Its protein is CSARQYSGANVLTF.

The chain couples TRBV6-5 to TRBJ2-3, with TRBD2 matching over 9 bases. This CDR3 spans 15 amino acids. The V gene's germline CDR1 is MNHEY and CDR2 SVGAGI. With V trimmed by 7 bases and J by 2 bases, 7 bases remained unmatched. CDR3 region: CASTLLAGTTDTQYF. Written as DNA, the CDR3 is TGTGCCAGCACCCTGCTAGCGGGAACCACAGATACGCAGTATTTT.

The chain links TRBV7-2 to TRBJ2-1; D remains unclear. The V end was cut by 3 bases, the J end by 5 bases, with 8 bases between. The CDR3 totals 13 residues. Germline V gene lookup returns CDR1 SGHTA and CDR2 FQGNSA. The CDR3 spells CASSLGLDNEQFF. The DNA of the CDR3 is TGTGCCAGCAGCTTGGGTCTCGACAATGAGCAGTTCTTC.

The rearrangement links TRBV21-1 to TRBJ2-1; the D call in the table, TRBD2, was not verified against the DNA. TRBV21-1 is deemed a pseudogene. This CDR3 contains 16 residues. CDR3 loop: CASSKLWREAWDEQFF. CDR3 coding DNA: TGTGCCAGCAGCAAATTATGGAGGGAGGCATGGGATGAGCAGTTCTTC.

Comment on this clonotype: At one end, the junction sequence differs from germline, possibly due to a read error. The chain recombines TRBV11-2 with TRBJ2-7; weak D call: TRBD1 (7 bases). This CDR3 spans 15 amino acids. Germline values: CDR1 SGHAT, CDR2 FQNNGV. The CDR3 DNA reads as TGTGCCAGCAGTTTAGGGGGCGGGAATTCCTACGAGCAGTACTTC. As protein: CASSLGGGNSYEQYF. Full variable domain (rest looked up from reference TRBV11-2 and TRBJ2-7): EAGVAQSPRYKIIEKRQSVAFWCNPISGHATLYWYQQILGQGPKLLIQFQNNGVVDDSQLPKDRFSAERLKGVDSTLKIQPAKLEDSAVYLCASSLGGGNSYEQYFGPGTRLTVT.

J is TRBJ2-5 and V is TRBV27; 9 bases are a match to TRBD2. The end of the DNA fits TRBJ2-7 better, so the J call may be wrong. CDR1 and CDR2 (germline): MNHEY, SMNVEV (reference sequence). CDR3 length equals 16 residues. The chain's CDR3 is CASTFSRAGGRYEQYF. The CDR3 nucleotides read TGTGCCAGCACCTTTAGTAGAGCGGGAGGCAGGTACGAGCAGTACTTC.

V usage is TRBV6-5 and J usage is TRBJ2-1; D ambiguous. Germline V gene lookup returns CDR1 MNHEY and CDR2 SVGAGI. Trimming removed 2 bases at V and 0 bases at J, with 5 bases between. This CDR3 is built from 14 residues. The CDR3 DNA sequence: TGTGCCAGCAGTTACGCTAGCTCCTACAATGAGCAGTTCTTC. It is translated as CASSYASSYNEQFF.

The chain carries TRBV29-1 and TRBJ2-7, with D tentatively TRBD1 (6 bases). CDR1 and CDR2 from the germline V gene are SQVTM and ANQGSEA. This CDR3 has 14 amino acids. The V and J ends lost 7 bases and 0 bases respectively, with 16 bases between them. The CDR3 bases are TGCAGCGCCCTTCGTGGGACATCCTCCTACGAGCAGTACTTC. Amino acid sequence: CSALRGTSSYEQYF.

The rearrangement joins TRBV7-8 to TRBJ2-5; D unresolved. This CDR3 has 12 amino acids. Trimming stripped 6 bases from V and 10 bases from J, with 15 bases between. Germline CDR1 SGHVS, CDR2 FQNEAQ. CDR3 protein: CASSSLATGQYF. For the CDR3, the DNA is TGTGCCAGCAGTTCTCTGGCCACGGGCCAGTACTTC. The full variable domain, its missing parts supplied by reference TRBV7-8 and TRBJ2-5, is GAGVSQSPRYKVAKRGQDVALRCDPISGHVSLFWYQQALGQGPEFLTYFQNEAQLDKSGLPSDRFFAERPEGSVSTLKIQRTQQEDSAVYLCASSSLATGQYFGPGTRLLVL.

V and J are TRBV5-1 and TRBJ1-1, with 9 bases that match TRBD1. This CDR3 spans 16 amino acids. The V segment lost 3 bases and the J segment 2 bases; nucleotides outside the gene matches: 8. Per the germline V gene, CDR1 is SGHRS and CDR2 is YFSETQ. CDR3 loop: CASSWGQGPGNTEAFF. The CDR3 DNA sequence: TGCGCCAGCAGCTGGGGACAGGGCCCTGGAAACACTGAAGCTTTCTTT.

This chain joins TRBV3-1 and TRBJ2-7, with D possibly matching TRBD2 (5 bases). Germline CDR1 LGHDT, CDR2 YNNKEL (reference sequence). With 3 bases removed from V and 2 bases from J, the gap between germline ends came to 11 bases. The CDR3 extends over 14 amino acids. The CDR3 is CASSHSATTYEQYF. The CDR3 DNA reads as TGTGCCAGCAGCCATTCGGCGACTACCTACGAGCAGTACTTC.

The CDR3 is CASGTTGGYTGELFF. Here the CDR3 DNA reads TGCGCCAGCGGCACCACGGGGGGGTACACCGGGGAGCTGTTTTTT. The chain recombines TRBV5-1 with TRBJ2-2; TRBD2 aligns across 8 bases. Per germline, CDR1 SGHRS and CDR2 YFSETQ. V shed 7 bases, J shed 3 bases, and the junction held 8 bases outside the gene matches. The CDR3 covers 15 residues.

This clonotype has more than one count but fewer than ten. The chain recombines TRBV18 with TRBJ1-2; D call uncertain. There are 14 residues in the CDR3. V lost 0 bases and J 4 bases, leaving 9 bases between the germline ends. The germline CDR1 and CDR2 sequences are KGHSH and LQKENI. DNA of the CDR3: TGTGCCAGCTCACCACCGACGGGTAGCTATGGCTACACCTTC. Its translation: CASSPPTGSYGYTF.

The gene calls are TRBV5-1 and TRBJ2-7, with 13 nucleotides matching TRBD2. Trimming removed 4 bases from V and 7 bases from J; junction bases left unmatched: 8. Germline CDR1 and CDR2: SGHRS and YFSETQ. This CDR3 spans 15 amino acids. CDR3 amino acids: CASSRTSGSTGEQYF. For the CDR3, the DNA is TGCGCCAGCAGCAGGACTAGCGGGAGTACGGGGGAGCAGTACTTC.

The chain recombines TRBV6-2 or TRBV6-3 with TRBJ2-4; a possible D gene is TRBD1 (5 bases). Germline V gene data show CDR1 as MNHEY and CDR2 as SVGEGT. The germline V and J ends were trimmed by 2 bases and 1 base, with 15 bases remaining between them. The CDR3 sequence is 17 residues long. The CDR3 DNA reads TGTGCCAGCAGTTACCCCCCAGGGATGGGGGCCAAAAACATTCAGTACTTC. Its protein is CASSYPPGMGAKNIQYF.